The 31 T cell receptor beta chains reported below all come from one sample, sequenced in a study of siplizumab effects on memory and regulatory T cells. Clones were read by immunoSEQ multiplex PCR, and TCRdb kept only the in-frame ones, dropping some. Seen here are about 48,000 clones, roughly 84% observed once, and the top ten hold 0.3% to 0.45%. Sequencing used naive CD8+ T cells sorted from blood. The receptor source for this set is a human donor in good health.

This rearrangement joins TRBV7-9 to TRBJ2-7; weak D call: TRBD2 (5 bases). V lost 1 base to trimming and J lost 5 bases, with 21 bases between them. Germline V CDR1 and CDR2: SEHNR, FQNEAQ (reference sequence). The CDR3 has 17 amino acids. Written as DNA, the CDR3 is TGTGCCAGCAGCTTAGGGTCCCCGAAGGGAGCTGATGACGAGCAGTACTTC. As protein: CASSLGSPKGADDEQYF.

This chain links TRBV7-6 with TRBJ2-5, with 7 positions matching TRBD1. CDR3 length: 14 amino acids. The J segment lost 1 base and the V segment lost 3 bases, leaving 2 bases of the junction unmatched. Germline lookup yields CDR1 SGHVS and CDR2 FNYEAQ. The CDR3 protein is CASSFRQGQETQYF. As DNA, the CDR3 is TGTGCCAGCAGCTTCCGACAGGGCCAAGAGACCCAGTACTTC. Full variable domain (rest looked up from reference TRBV7-6 and TRBJ2-5): GAGVSQSPRYKVTKRGQDVALRCDPISGHVSLYWYRQALGQGPEFLTYFNYEAQQDKSGLPNDRFSAERPEGSISTLTIQRTEQRDSAMYRCASSFRQGQETQYFGPGTRLLVL.

Comments on this clone: One end of the junction varies from germline; a read error may be responsible. The chain employs TRBV29-1 and TRBJ1-4, with TRBD1 matching over 8 bases. CDR1 is SQVTM and CDR2 is ANQGSEA in the germline V gene. This CDR3 has 13 amino acids. As DNA, the CDR3 is TGCAGCGTCGAAGGGACAGGATCTGAAAAACTGTTTTTT. Translating gives CSVEGTGSEKLFF.

The genes are TRBV2 and TRBJ2-7, with TRBD2 matching over 7 bases. Per germline, CDR1 SNHLY and CDR2 FYNNEI. This CDR3 has 15 amino acids. With 6 bases clipped from V and 3 bases from J, the junction kept 11 bases outside the gene matches. Here the CDR3 DNA reads TGTGCCAGCAGGGACTCGCTAGCGGTTAACTACGAGCAGTACTTC. Encoded protein: CASRDSLAVNYEQYF.

The gene calls are TRBV6-5 and TRBJ1-2; D is undetermined. The CDR3 runs 14 residues. The V gene's germline CDR1 is MNHEY and CDR2 SVGAGI. With 0 bases removed from V and 0 bases from J, the gap between germline ends came to 5 bases. The CDR3 nucleotides are TGTGCCAGCAGTTACTCTTCGGCTAACTATGGCTACACCTTC. This sequence encodes CASSYSSANYGYTF.

V and J are TRBV27 and TRBJ2-5; 7 bases are shared with TRBD2. In germline, CDR1 is MNHEY, CDR2 SMNVEV (reference sequence). V was clipped by 4 bases and J by 3 bases; unmatched bases: 2. CDR3 size: 13 residues. CDR3 protein: CASSSGLEETQYF. The CDR3 bases are TGTGCCAGCAGTTCCGGACTAGAAGAGACCCAGTACTTC.

This clone has only one observation. The junction and the germline gene differ at one end; a read error may be behind it. The J gene is TRBJ1-5, the V gene TRBV7-9; D is possibly TRBD1 (5 bases). The CDR3 length is 14 residues. Germline lookup yields CDR1 SEHNR and CDR2 FQNEAQ (reference sequence). CDR3 region: CASSSSDSTQPQHF. In DNA, the CDR3 is TGTGCCAGCAGCTCAAGTGACAGCACTCAGCCCCAGCATTTT.

The gene calls are TRBV29-1 and TRBJ2-2; D remains unclear. This CDR3 has 12 residues. The V end was cut by 1 base, the J end by 4 bases, with 4 bases between. Germline CDR1 SQVTM, CDR2 ANQGSEA. The CDR3, as DNA: TGCAGCGTTGAAGCGGGCACCGGGGAGCTGTTTTTT. It is translated as CSVEAGTGELFF.

The gene calls are TRBV27 and TRBJ2-1, with D possibly TRBD2 on 6 matching bases. Trimming removed 9 bases at V and 5 bases at J, with 17 bases between. The length of the CDR3 is 14 residues. Looked up from germline, CDR1 is MNHEY and CDR2 is SMNVEV (reference sequence). The CDR3 protein is CARLARESNNEQFF. CDR3 nucleotides: TGTGCCAGATTAGCTCGGGAGTCCAACAATGAGCAGTTCTTC.

The chain joins TRBV9 to TRBJ2-7, with D hard to call. The CDR3 is made up of 14 amino acids. The V end lost 2 bases, the J end lost 0 bases, and 9 bases lay between the germline ends. The germline gives CDR1 SGDLS, CDR2 YYNGEE. The CDR3 nucleotides read TGTGCCAGCAGCGTTGCCGGGTTCTCCTACGAGCAGTACTTC. Its translation: CASSVAGFSYEQYF.

The rearrangement uses TRBV7-9 and TRBJ2-1; TRBD2 might be the D (6 bases). CDR3 length equals 17 residues. V was trimmed by 1 base and J by 3 bases, leaving 16 bases between them. Per germline, CDR1 SEHNR and CDR2 FQNEAQ (reference sequence). The CDR3 is CASSLGGSGDFYNEQFF. The CDR3 DNA reads TGTGCCAGCAGCTTAGGAGGTAGCGGCGATTTCTACAATGAGCAGTTCTTC.

The chain joins TRBV7-8 to TRBJ2-3; no firm D call. Per the germline V gene, CDR1 is SGHVS and CDR2 is FQNEAQ. The CDR3 runs to 14 residues. Trimming took off 6 bases at V and 5 bases at J, with 15 bases between the two ends. CDR3 bases: TGTGCCAGCAGTACAGTATACCTGGGAGATACGCAGTATTTT. As protein: CASSTVYLGDTQYF.

The V gene is TRBV6-6, the J gene TRBJ2-7, with TRBD1 as a possible D gene (6 bases). The germline gives CDR1 MNHNY, CDR2 SVGAGI (reference sequence). Trimming took off 6 bases at V and 6 bases at J, with 18 bases between the two ends. This CDR3 region has 14 residues. In DNA form, the CDR3 reads TGTGCCAGCAGGATGCTTAACAGGGTCCCCGAGCAGTACTTC. Protein sequence: CASRMLNRVPEQYF.

V gene TRBV6-5 combines with J gene TRBJ2-7; either TRBD1 or TRBD2 may fit D (5 bases each). V dropped 6 bases and J dropped 0 bases, with 12 bases sitting between them. The germline CDR1 and CDR2 sequences are MNHEY and SVGAGI. The CDR3 is 14 amino acids. The CDR3 DNA sequence: TGTGCCAGCAGACCGGGACCCAGCTCCTACGAGCAGTACTTC. Translating gives CASRPGPSSYEQYF.

The V call is TRBV30, the J call TRBJ2-3, with 11 bases that match TRBD2. V lost 0 bases and J lost 5; bases outside the gene matches: 7. Germline V gene data show CDR1 as GTSNPN and CDR2 as SVGIG (reference sequence). CDR3 length: 16 residues. The CDR3 region is CAWSVLLAGVLDTQYF. CDR3 coding DNA: TGTGCCTGGAGTGTACTACTAGCGGGAGTTTTAGATACGCAGTATTTT.

The chain links TRBV7-3 to TRBJ2-3; a weak D match, TRBD1 (5 bases). This CDR3 spans 12 amino acids. The ends were cut back, 2 bases at V and 6 bases at J, with 6 bases in the middle. The V gene's germline CDR1 is SGHTA and CDR2 FQGTGA. The CDR3 DNA follows: TGTGCCAGCAGCTTAGGGGCCGATACGCAGTATTTT. Translating it yields CASSLGADTQYF. Looking up the rest from reference TRBV7-3 and TRBJ2-3 gives the full variable domain: GAGVSQTPSNKVTEKGKYVELRCDPISGHTALYWYRQSLGQGPEFLIYFQGTGAADDSGLPNDRFFAVRPEGSVSTLKIQRTERGDSAVYLCASSLGADTQYFGPGTRLTVL.

V usage is TRBV19 and J usage is TRBJ1-5, with TRBD1 as a possible D gene (6 bases). This CDR3 region has 15 residues. CDR1 is LNHDA and CDR2 is SQIVND in the germline V gene (reference sequence). V shed 7 bases and J shed 0 bases, with 13 bases lying between them. For the CDR3, the DNA is TGTGCCAGTATAGGACAGTCGCGTAGCAATCAGCCCCAGCATTTT. This sequence encodes CASIGQSRSNQPQHF.

The chain carries TRBV5-1 and TRBJ2-7; D is undetermined. CDR1 SGHRS and CDR2 YFSETQ come from the germline V gene. V lost 4 bases and J 2 bases, leaving 13 bases between the germline ends. The CDR3 has 14 residues. The CDR3 region is CASSPGRTPYEQYF. The CDR3 DNA is TGCGCCAGCAGCCCAGGTCGAACACCCTACGAGCAGTACTTC.

This chain uses TRBV7-2 with TRBJ2-3; TRBD2 is a possible D gene (6 bases). CDR1 is SGHTA and CDR2 is FQGNSA in the germline V gene. This CDR3 spans 19 amino acids. The ends were cut back, 4 bases at V and 5 bases at J, with 28 bases in the middle. Written as DNA, the CDR3 is TGTGCCAGCAGCTCCCTCCTCTTTCACCCGGGAGCAGATTTAGATACGCAGTATTTT. The encoded protein is CASSSLLFHPGADLDTQYF.

This clone was observed a single time. V is TRBV27 and J is TRBJ1-5; tentative D call: TRBD1 (6 bases). The CDR3 runs 14 residues. With 1 base removed from V and 5 bases from J, the gap between germline ends came to 9 bases. Germline CDR1 MNHEY, CDR2 SMNVEV (reference sequence). This chain's CDR3 is CASSLYTGHQPQHF. DNA of the CDR3: TGTGCCAGCAGTTTATACACAGGGCATCAGCCCCAGCATTTT.

The V call is TRBV27, the J call TRBJ2-2; 8 bases are a match to TRBD2. The V and J ends lost 8 bases and 3 bases, in that order; junction bases with no gene match: 14. The CDR3 totals 17 residues. CDR1 is MNHEY, CDR2 SMNVEV, per germline (reference sequence). In nucleotides, the CDR3 is TGTGCCAGCCCTTCCCGCGGGGGGCCGATCGACACCGGGGAGCTGTTTTTT. Residues: CASPSRGGPIDTGELFF.

This chain connects TRBV7-8 to TRBJ1-6; maybe TRBD1 (5 bases). Trimming cost V 5 bases and J 0 bases, with 11 bases left between them. The CDR3 contains 16 residues. In germline, CDR1 is SGHVS, CDR2 FQNEAQ. CDR3 region: CASSPRTSSYNSPLHF. The CDR3 DNA follows: TGTGCCAGCAGCCCCCGGACAAGCTCCTATAATTCACCCCTCCACTTT.

The rearrangement uses TRBV30 and TRBJ2-7, with D maybe TRBD2 (7 bases). Germline V CDR1 and CDR2: GTSNPN, SVGIG (reference sequence). V shed 4 bases and J shed 0 bases, with 16 bases lying between them. There are 15 residues in the CDR3. The CDR3 loop reads CAWTQGLAASYEQYF. DNA for the CDR3: TGTGCCTGGACCCAGGGGCTAGCGGCCTCCTACGAGCAGTACTTC.

The rearrangement joins TRBV25-1 to TRBJ2-1; D not certain. The ends were cut back, 3 bases at V and 1 base at J, with 7 bases in the middle. The CDR3 loop spans 14 amino acids. Germline CDR1 MGHDK, CDR2 SYGVNS. This CDR3 reads CASSDNCSYNEQFF. The DNA of the CDR3 is TGTGCCAGCAGTGATAACTGTTCCTACAATGAGCAGTTCTTC. Full variable domain (rest looked up from reference TRBV25-1 and TRBJ2-1): EADIYQTPRYLVIGTGKKITLECSQTMGHDKMYWYQQDPGMELHLIHYSYGVNSTEKGDLSSESTVSRIRTEHFPLTLESARPSHTSQYLCASSDNCSYNEQFFGPGTRLTVL.

The chain couples TRBV28 to TRBJ2-7; D perhaps matches TRBD2 (6 bases). V lost 3 bases to trimming and J lost 6 bases, with 9 bases between them. This CDR3 region has 12 residues. The germline CDR1 and CDR2 sequences are MDHEN and SYDVKM. CDR3 DNA sequence: TGTGCCAGCAGTTTTCGGCGGGGCGAGCAGTACTTC. Its protein product is CASSFRRGEQYF.

The chain employs TRBV2 and TRBJ2-7; 7 bases agree with TRBD1. The ends lost 6 bases at V and 3 bases at J; junction bases unmatched: 5. Germline values: CDR1 SNHLY, CDR2 FYNNEI. This CDR3 has 13 residues. CDR3 sequence (DNA): TGTGCCAGCAGACGACCAGGGGGCTACGAGCAGTACTTC. Translating it yields CASRRPGGYEQYF.

This clone showed up just a few times. V is TRBV27 and J is TRBJ1-1; 9 bases agree with TRBD1. CDR3 size: 14 residues. V was clipped by 0 bases and J by 10 bases; unmatched bases: 6. The germline V gene encodes CDR1 MNHEY and CDR2 SMNVEV (reference sequence). The CDR3 DNA sequence: TGTGCCAGCAGTTTATCTCCCGGACAGGGGACAGCTTTCTTT. Encoded protein: CASSLSPGQGTAFF.

The chain recombines TRBV2 with TRBJ2-3, with TRBD1 matching 10 bases. The V and J ends lost 5 bases and 0 bases, in that order; junction bases with no gene match: 5. Per the germline V gene, CDR1 is SNHLY and CDR2 is FYNNEI. This CDR3 region has 16 residues. Written as DNA, the CDR3 is TGTGCCAGCAGTCTTGGGACAGGGGATAGCACAGATACGCAGTATTTT. It specifies CASSLGTGDSTDTQYF.

The genes are TRBV5-6 and TRBJ1-1, with TRBD1 matching over 11 bases. In germline, CDR1 is SGHDT, CDR2 YYEEEE. The CDR3 is 15 residues long. V shed 4 bases, J shed 3 bases, and the junction held 5 bases outside the gene matches. In nucleotides, the CDR3 is TGTGCCAGCAGCGAGGGACAGGGGGTGGACACTGAAGCTTTCTTT. Translating gives CASSEGQGVDTEAFF.

The chain has TRBV7-9 and TRBJ2-7; D is perhaps TRBD1 (6 bases). Trimming took off 1 base at V and 2 bases at J, with 12 bases between the two ends. CDR1 is SEHNR and CDR2 is FQNEAQ in the germline V gene (reference sequence). CDR3 size: 15 residues. Here the CDR3 reads CASSLGGGVAYEQYF. The DNA of the CDR3 is TGTGCCAGCAGCTTAGGAGGGGGTGTCGCCTACGAGCAGTACTTC.

The CDR3 loop reads CASSESQDRDTF. CDR3 sequence (DNA): TGTGCCAGCAGTGAATCCCAGGACAGGGACACCTTC. The J gene is TRBJ1-2, the V gene TRBV2; the match to TRBD1 covers 8 bases. J gave up 12 bases and V 2 bases, and 5 bases lay outside the gene matches. Germline V gives CDR1 SNHLY, CDR2 FYNNEI. This CDR3 contains 12 residues.